A selection of T cell receptor beta chains follows, all from one sample in a study of cytomegalovirus exposure and HLA in healthy donors. Sequenced by immunoSEQ multiplex PCR; TCRdb stores in-frame clones only, minus some. Here the sample spans around 95,000 clones, approximately 80% being singletons. The sequencing sample was made of PBMCs. Every receptor here comes from a female donor in good health and CMV-seropositive. Each CDR3 is given with its conserved first and last residue. The D gene is left open where the match is weak. Rows may omit the clone size; those that give it use once, few, many or a size class.

J gene | V gene | D gene | clone size | CDR3 DNA | CDR3 protein
TRBJ1-1 | TRBV7-2 | - | once | TGTGCCAGCAGCATAGCCCGGGGAAGTGAAGCTTTCTTT | CASSIARGSEAFF
TRBJ2-7 | TRBV28 | - | - | TGTGCCAGCAGGCGGGTCGGGACTCTCTACGAGCAGTACTTC | CASRRVGTLYEQYF
TRBJ1-5 | TRBV2 | - | - | TGTGCCAGCAGCAACCAGGCGAGGGTGAGTCAGCCCCAGCATTTT | CASSNQARVSQPQHF
TRBJ1-3 | TRBV5-6 | TRBD1 | - | TGTGCCAGCAGCCGCCGGGACAGATCTGGAAACACCATATATTTT | CASSRRDRSGNTIYF
TRBJ2-5 | TRBV5-1 | TRBD2 | - | TGCGCCAGCAGTCCTAGCGGGAGCGGGGAGACCCAGTACTTC | CASSPSGSGETQYF
TRBJ2-5 | TRBV28 | TRBD1 | - | TGTGCCAGCACACAGGGGGAGACCCAGTACTTC | CASTQGETQYF
TRBJ1-5 | TRBV6-1 | TRBD1 | - | TGTGCCAGTCTACTTGACAGGGCAGGGCAGCCCCAGCATTTT | CASLLDRAGQPQHF
TRBJ1-1 | TRBV12-5 | TRBD1 | few | TGTGCTAGTGGTTCGGGACAGGGTCGACTTCGGAGGACTGAAGCTTTCTTT | CASGSGQGRLRRTEAFF
TRBJ2-1 | TRBV30 | TRBD1 | - | TGTGCCTGGAAGCTCCCAGGGGGCTTATACAATGAGCAGTTCTTC | CAWKLPGGLYNEQFF
TRBJ2-7 | TRBV9 | TRBD2 | - | TGTGCCAGCAGCCCGGCTAGCGGGGGGGCGTACGAGCAGTACTTC | CASSPASGGAYEQYF
TRBJ2-7 | TRBV5-4 | - | - | TGTGCCAGCAGCCTATCGGTAGTTTCCGAGCAGTACTTC | CASSLSVVSEQYF
TRBJ2-2 | TRBV19 | - | - | TGTGCCAGTATTGAGGGCGGGCTAGCGGGGGAGCTGTTTTTT | CASIEGGLAGELFF
TRBJ2-7 | TRBV28 | TRBD1 | once | TGTGCCAGCAGTTCACCAACGACAGGGTTTTTCTACGAGCAGTACTTC | CASSSPTTGFFYEQYF
TRBJ1-5 | TRBV25-1 | - | - | TGTGCCAGCAAGCAGGGGCGATACTATAGCAATCAGCCCCAGCATTTT | CASKQGRYYSNQPQHF
TRBJ1-2 | TRBV6-1 | - | - | TGTGCCAGCAGTGCTAACAGGGAGGGAGGCTACACCTTC | CASSANREGGYTF
TRBJ2-3 | TRBV6-5 | TRBD1 | - | TGTGCCAGCAGTTACTCGGACAGGGGCGACACGCAGTATTTT | CASSYSDRGDTQYF
TRBJ1-2 | TRBV29-1 | - | few | TGCAGCGTTTGGACAGCGGGAAACTATGGCTACACCTTC | CSVWTAGNYGYTF
TRBJ2-7 | TRBV29-1 | - | - | TGCAGCGTTGTCGGCTCCTACGAGCAGTACTTC | CSVVGSYEQYF
TRBJ1-5 | TRBV19 | - | - | TGTGCCAGTAGTGACAGGCCGTATCAGCCCCAGCATTTT | CASSDRPYQPQHF
TRBJ2-3 | TRBV4-2 | - | - | TGTGCCAGCAGCCAAGTGGGTGGGAGATCCACAGATACGCAGTATTTT | CASSQVGGRSTDTQYF
TRBJ1-1 | TRBV9 | - | - | TGTGCCAGCAGCGTAGCTCGGGGGGACACTGAAGCTTTCTTT | CASSVARGDTEAFF
TRBJ2-6 | TRBV27 | - | - | TGTGCCAGCAGTGGGGCAGGGGAACGGGTCCTGACTTTC | CASSGAGERVLTF
TRBJ2-7 | TRBV5-1 | TRBD1 | - | TGCGCCAGCAGCTCCGCCACCCCGGGACAGAACTCCTACGAGCAGTACTTC | CASSSATPGQNSYEQYF
TRBJ1-5 | TRBV30 | TRBD1 | - | TGTGCCTGGAGTGGTGGGAGGACAGGGGCCAATCAGCCCCAGCATTTT | CAWSGGRTGANQPQHF
TRBJ2-1 | TRBV21-1 | - | few | TGTGCCAGCAGCCCTCAGACTAGCGGGAGTTGTCCATGGAATGAGCAGTTCTTC | CASSPQTSGSCPWNEQFF
TRBJ2-3 | TRBV5-3 | TRBD1 | - | TGTGCCAGAAGCGCCAGGGACAGGGGGCCTCGGGATACGCAGTATTTT | CARSARDRGPRDTQYF
TRBJ1-1 | TRBV13 | - | - | TGTGCCAGCAGCTTATTCGGGGGACCGAGCACTGAAGCTTTCTTT | CASSLFGGPSTEAFF
TRBJ2-5 | TRBV7-7 | TRBD2 | - | TGTGCCAGCAGCGTAGGATTTGAGGTTACTAGCGGGGAGGAGACCCAGTACTTC | CASSVGFEVTSGEETQYF
TRBJ1-5 | TRBV6-1 | - | - | TGTGCCAGCAGTGATGCGGGCAGGGGAGGGCAGCCCCAGCATTTT | CASSDAGRGGQPQHF
TRBJ1-4 | TRBV6-4 | TRBD1 | few | TGTGCCAGCAGTGACTTCGGGACAGCTAATGAAAAACTGTTTTTT | CASSDFGTANEKLFF
TRBJ2-1 | TRBV19 | TRBD2 | few | TGTGCCAGTAGTTGGCGGGAGGCACCTTATGAGCAGTTCTTC | CASSWREAPYEQFF
TRBJ1-2 | TRBV6-1 | TRBD1 | - | TGTGCCAGCATTAAGGGAGACAGGGGAAGTTTC | CASIKGDRGSF
TRBJ1-1 | TRBV5-1 | - | - | TGCGCCAGCAGCCTAGGCGACAGGCAGAACACTGAAGCTTTCTTT | CASSLGDRQNTEAFF
TRBJ1-5 | TRBV19 | TRBD1 | - | TGTGCCAGTAGTATTTTGAGGCCCGACAGGGGTGGCAATCAGCCCCAGCATTTT | CASSILRPDRGGNQPQHF
TRBJ2-3 | TRBV5-4 | TRBD2 | once | TGTGCCAGCAGCTTGGGGATACTAGCGACTAGCACAGATACGCAGTATTTT | CASSLGILATSTDTQYF
TRBJ1-5 | TRBV2 | - | once | TGTGCCAGCAGCAGCACAGCGGTCAATCAGCCCCAGCATTTT | CASSSTAVNQPQHF
TRBJ2-1 | TRBV6-4 | TRBD2 | few | TGTGCTCATTTGGCGGGAGGGAATGAGCAGTTCTTC | CAHLAGGNEQFF
TRBJ2-2 | TRBV30 | TRBD1 | - | TGTGCCTGGAGTGTAGGGGGCTCCGGGGAGCTGTTTTTT | CAWSVGGSGELFF
TRBJ2-5 | TRBV5-1 | TRBD2 | - | TGCGCCAGTCGGCAGGGAGGGCGTGCAGCAGAGACCCAGTACTTC | CASRQGGRAAETQYF
TRBJ1-1 | TRBV10-3 | TRBD1 | - | TGTGCCACCCACCAAAATCAGGGGGCGATGAACACTGAAGCTTTCTTT | CATHQNQGAMNTEAFF
TRBJ2-1 | TRBV10-3 | - | - | TGTGCCATCAACAGGGAAGCGGAAACGAATGAGCAGTTCTTC | CAINREAETNEQFF
TRBJ2-1 | TRBV5-1 | - | - | TGCGCCAGCAGCTTGGCTGGACAATGGGTGTTCTTC | CASSLAGQWVFF